This T cell receptor beta chain derives from a study of cytomegalovirus exposure and HLA in healthy donors. Across the whole study: A later analysis reported the same platform for the 100 to 150 validation repertoires and the 650 to 750 first-cohort repertoires.

This CDR3 spans 11 amino acids. The ends lost 9 bases at V and 2 bases at J; junction bases unmatched: 1. CDR1 ENHRY and CDR2 SYGVKD come from the germline V gene. The table came from immunoSEQ multiplex PCR; TCRdb's copy has only in-frame clones and leaves some out. In the table there are 150,000 to 200,000 clones, roughly 82% of which are singletons. The TCR sequence derives from a woman aged 18 to 35 in good health and CMV-seronegative. The sequenced sample was PBMCs. J is TRBJ2-7 and V is TRBV10-3; 7 bases agree with TRBD1. CDR3 sequence reads: CAIGQAYEQYF. In DNA, the CDR3 is TGTGCCATAGGACAGGCCTACGAGCAGTACTTC.